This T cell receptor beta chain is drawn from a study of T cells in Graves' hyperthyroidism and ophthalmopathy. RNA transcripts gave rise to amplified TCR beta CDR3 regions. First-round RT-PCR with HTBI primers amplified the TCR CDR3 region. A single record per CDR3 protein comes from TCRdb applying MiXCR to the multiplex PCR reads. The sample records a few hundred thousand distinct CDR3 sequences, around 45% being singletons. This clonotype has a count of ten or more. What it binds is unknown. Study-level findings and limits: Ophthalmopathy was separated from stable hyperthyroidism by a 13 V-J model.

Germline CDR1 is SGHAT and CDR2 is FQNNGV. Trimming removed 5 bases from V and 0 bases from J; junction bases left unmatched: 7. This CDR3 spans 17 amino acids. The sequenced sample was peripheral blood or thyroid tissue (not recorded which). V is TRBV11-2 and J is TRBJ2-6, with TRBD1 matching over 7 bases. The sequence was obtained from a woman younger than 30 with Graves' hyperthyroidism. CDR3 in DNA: TGTGCCAGCAGCCTGGGGGACAGTTTCTCTGGGGCCAACGTCCTGACTTTC. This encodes CASSLGDSFSGANVLTF.